This TCR beta chain is from a study of T-cell memory formation after mild COVID-19. About the research overall: Largely donor-specific sequence clusters came from a couple of donors. Points from the study as a whole: Nothing showed for sure that second-wave clones peaking on day 37 were SARS-CoV-2 specific.

CDR3 length: 11 amino acids. Looked up from germline, CDR1 is MGHRA and CDR2 is YSYEKL. Trimming left V 3 bases short and J 12 bases short, with 6 bases between. Note on this clonotype: Its target is unknown.

A single record per CDR3 protein comes from TCRdb applying MiXCR to the 5' RACE reads. Of fewer than 110,000 distinct CDR3 sequences listed, around an eighth are singletons. Sequenced: PBMCs or a T cell subset sorted from them (not recorded which). V usage is TRBV4-1 and J usage is TRBJ1-6, with D unclear. This receptor was obtained from a man aged 18 to 35 who had mild COVID-19 (a few samples of this study predate the infection). Cell type and time point are not known. CDR3 sequence (DNA): TGCGCCAGCAGCCATCCGGGACCCCTCCACTTT. Translation: CASSHPGPLHF.